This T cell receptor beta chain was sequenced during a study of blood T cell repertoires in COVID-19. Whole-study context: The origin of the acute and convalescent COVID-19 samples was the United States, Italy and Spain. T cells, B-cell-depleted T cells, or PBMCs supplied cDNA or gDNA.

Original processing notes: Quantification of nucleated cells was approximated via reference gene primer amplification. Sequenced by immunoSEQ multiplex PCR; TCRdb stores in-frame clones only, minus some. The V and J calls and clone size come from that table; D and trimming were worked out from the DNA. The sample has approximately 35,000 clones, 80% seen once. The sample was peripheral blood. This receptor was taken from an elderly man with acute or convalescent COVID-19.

CDR3 DNA: TGTGCCAGCAGCTTAGACCTGACAGGGGTCAGGGGCGGTGAGCAGTTCTTC. It specifies CASSLDLTGVRGGEQFF. The chain links TRBV11-2 to TRBJ2-1; TRBD1 aligns across 8 bases. This CDR3 comprises 17 residues. With 0 bases clipped from V and 9 bases from J, the junction kept 13 bases outside the gene matches. CDR1 is SGHAT, CDR2 FQNNGV, per germline.